The T cell receptor beta chain under discussion was sequenced for a study of post-analysis software for immune sequencing data. Findings and caveats of the study: Normalized Chao1 diversity in multiple sclerosis patients fell significantly below that of controls. Patients had higher frequencies than controls of about five TRBV segments, including TRBV5-6, TRBV5-1 and TRBV20-1.

As regards this clonotype: The antigen is not known.

Libraries were made from TCR beta cDNA, and they carried unique molecular identifiers. TCRdb fed the PCR reads into MiXCR, producing one record per CDR3 protein. The repertoire holds roughly 430,000 distinct CDR3 sequences, with 30% to 40% as singletons. V gave up 6 bases and J gave up 7 bases; unmatched junction bases: 7. Per the germline V gene, CDR1 is MNHEY and CDR2 is SVGEGT. The CDR3 has 14 residues. Material: blood. The sequence was obtained from a girl aged 2 to 10 with multiple sclerosis. The genes are TRBV6-2 or TRBV6-3 and TRBJ1-5; TRBD1 matches at 9 bases. The chain's CDR3 is CASRQGAARQPQHF. Written as DNA, the CDR3 is TGTGCCAGCAGACAGGGGGCCGCTCGCCAGCCCCAGCATTTT.